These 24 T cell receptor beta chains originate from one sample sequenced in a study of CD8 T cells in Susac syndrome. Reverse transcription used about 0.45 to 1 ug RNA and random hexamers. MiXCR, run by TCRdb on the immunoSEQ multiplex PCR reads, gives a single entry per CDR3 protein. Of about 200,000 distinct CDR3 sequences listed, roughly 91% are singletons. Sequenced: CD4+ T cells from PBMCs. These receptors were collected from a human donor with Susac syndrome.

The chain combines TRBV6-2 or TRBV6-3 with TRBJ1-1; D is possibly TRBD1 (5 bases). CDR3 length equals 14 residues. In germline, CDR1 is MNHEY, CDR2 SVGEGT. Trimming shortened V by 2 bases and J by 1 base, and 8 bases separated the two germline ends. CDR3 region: CASSYRQRNTEAFF. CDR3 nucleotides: TGTGCCAGCAGTTACAGACAGAGGAACACTGAAGCTTTCTTT.

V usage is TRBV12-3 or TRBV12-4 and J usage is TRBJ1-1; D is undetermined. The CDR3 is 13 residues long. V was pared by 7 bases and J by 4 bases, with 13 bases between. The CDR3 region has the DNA TGTGCCAGCACCCGAGCTGGTCGCACTGAAGCTTTCTTT. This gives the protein CASTRAGRTEAFF.

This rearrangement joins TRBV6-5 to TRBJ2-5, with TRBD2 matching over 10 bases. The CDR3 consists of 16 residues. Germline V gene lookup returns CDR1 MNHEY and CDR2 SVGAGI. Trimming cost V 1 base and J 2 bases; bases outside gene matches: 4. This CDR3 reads CASSYLLAGEQETQYF. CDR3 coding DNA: TGTGCCAGCAGTTACTTGCTAGCGGGGGAGCAAGAGACCCAGTACTTC.

CDR3 loop: CASSLAGFTGELFF. DNA of the CDR3: TGCGCCAGCAGCTTGGCGGGTTTCACCGGGGAGCTGTTTTTT. V is TRBV5-1 and J is TRBJ2-2; unclear D gene. Looked up from germline, CDR1 is SGHRS and CDR2 is YFSETQ. This CDR3 has 14 amino acids. V dropped 0 bases and J dropped 4 bases, with 7 bases sitting between them. Full variable domain (remainder filled in from reference TRBV5-1 and TRBJ2-2): KAGVTQTPRYLIKTRGQQVTLSCSPISGHRSVSWYQQTPGQGLQFLFEYFSETQRNKGNFPGRFSGRQFSNSRSEMNVSTLELGDSALYLCASSLAGFTGELFFGEGSRLTVL.

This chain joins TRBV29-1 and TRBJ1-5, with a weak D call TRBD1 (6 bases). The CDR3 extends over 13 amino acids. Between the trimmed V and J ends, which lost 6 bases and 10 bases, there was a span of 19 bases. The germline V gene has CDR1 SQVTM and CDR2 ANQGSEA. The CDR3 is CSVEQTEGEPQHF. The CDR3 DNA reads TGCAGCGTAGAACAAACAGAGGGGGAACCCCAGCATTTT.

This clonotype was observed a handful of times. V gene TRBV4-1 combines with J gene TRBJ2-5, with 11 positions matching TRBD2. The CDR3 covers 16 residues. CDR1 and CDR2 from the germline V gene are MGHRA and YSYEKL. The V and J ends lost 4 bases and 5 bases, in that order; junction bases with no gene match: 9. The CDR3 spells CASSPRSSGGVETQYF. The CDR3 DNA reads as TGCGCCAGCAGCCCCCGTAGTAGCGGGGGGGTCGAGACCCAGTACTTC.

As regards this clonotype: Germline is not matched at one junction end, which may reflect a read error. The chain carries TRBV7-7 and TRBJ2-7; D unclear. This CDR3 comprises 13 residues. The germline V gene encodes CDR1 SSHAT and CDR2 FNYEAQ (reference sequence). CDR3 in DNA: TGTGCTAGCAGCTTAGCAAAATCCTACGAGCAGTACTTC. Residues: CASSLAKSYEQYF.

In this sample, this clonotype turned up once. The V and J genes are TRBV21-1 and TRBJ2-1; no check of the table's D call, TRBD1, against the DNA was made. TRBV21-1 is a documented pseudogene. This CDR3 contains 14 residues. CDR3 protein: CASSKSARGNEQFF. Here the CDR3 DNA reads TGTGCCAGCAGCAAATCAGCCAGGGGCAATGAGCAGTTCTTC.

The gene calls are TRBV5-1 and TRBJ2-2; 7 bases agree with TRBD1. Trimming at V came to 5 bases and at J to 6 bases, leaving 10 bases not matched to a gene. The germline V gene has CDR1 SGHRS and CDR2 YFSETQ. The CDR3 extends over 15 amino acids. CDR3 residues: CASSYLTGDPGELFF. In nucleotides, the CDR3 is TGCGCCAGCAGTTATCTAACAGGGGACCCCGGGGAGCTGTTTTTT.

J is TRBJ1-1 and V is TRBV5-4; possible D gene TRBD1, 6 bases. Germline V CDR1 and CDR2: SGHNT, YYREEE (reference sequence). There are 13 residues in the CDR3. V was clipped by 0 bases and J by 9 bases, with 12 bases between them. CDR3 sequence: CASSLEQDSQAFF. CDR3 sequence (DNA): TGTGCCAGCAGCTTGGAACAGGACAGTCAAGCTTTCTTT. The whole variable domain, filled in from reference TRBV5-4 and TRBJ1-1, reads ETGVTQSPTHLIKTRGQQVTLRCSSQSGHNTVSWYQQALGQGPQFIFQYYREEENGRGNFPPRFSGLQFPNYSSELNVNALELDDSALYLCASSLEQDSQAFFGQGTRLTVV.

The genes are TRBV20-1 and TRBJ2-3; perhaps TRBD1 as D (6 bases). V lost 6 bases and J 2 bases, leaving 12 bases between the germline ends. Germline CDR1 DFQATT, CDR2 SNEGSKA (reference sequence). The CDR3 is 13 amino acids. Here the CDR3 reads CSARAGATDTQYF. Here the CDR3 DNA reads TGCAGTGCGCGGGCAGGGGCCACAGATACGCAGTATTTT.

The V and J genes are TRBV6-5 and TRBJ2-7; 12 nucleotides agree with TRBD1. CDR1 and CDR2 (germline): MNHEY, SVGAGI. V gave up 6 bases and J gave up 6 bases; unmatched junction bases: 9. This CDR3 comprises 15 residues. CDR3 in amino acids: CASSPGQGASFEQYF. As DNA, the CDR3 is TGTGCCAGCAGCCCGGGACAGGGGGCTTCTTTCGAGCAGTACTTC.

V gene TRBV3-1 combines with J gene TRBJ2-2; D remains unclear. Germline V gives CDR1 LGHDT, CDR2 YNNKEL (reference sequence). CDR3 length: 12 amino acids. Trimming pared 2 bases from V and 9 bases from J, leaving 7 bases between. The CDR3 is CASSQLSRELFF. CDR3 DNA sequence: TGTGCCAGCAGCCAACTGAGTAGGGAGCTGTTTTTT.

As DNA, the CDR3 is TGTGCCAGCAGCCAACGCCGGGGGGGATGGACGGACCATGGCTACACCTTC. Amino acids: CASSQRRGGWTDHGYTF. V and J are TRBV3-1 and TRBJ1-2, with D perhaps matching TRBD1 (5 bases). The V end lost 2 bases, the J end lost 6 bases, and 22 bases lay between the germline ends. The CDR3 sequence is 17 residues long. Per germline, CDR1 LGHDT and CDR2 YNNKEL (reference sequence).

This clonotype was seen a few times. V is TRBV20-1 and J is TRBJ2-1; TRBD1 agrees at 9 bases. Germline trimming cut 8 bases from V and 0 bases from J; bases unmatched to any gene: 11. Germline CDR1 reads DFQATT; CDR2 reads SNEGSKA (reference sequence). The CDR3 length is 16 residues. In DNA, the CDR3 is TGCAGTCTGGACAGGGGTCCTCGTAGCTCCTACAATGAGCAGTTCTTC. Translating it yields CSLDRGPRSSYNEQFF.

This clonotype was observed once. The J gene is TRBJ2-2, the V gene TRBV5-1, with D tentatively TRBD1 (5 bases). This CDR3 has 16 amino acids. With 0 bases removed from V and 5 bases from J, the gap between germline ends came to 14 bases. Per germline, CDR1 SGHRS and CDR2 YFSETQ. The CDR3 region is CASSLVETANTGELFF. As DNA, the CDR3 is TGCGCCAGCAGCTTGGTTGAGACAGCCAATACCGGGGAGCTGTTTTTT.

CDR3 protein: CASSINDRGEGYGYTF. In DNA, the CDR3 is TGTGCCAGCTCAATCAACGACAGGGGAGAGGGCTATGGCTACACCTTC. The gene calls are TRBV18 and TRBJ1-2; 8 nucleotides line up with TRBD1. The V segment lost 5 bases and the J segment 4 bases; nucleotides outside the gene matches: 12. The length of the CDR3 is 16 residues. From germline, CDR1 is KGHSH and CDR2 LQKENI.

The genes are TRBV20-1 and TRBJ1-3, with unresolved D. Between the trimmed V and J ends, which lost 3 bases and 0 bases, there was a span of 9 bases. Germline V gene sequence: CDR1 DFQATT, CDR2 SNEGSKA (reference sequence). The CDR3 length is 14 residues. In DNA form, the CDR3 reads TGCAGTGCTAGCGATCTCCGCTCTGGAAACACCATATATTTT. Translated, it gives CSASDLRSGNTIYF.

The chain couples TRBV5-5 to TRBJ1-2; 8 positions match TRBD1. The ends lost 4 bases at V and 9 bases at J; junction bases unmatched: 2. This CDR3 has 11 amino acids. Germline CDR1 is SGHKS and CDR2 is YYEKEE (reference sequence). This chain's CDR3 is CASSRDRSYTF. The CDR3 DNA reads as TGTGCCAGCAGCAGGGACAGGAGCTACACCTTC.

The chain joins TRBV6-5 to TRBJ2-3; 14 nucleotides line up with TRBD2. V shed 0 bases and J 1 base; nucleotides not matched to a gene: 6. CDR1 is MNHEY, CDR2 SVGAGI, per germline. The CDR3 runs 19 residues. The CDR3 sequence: CASSYSSLGLAGGTDTQYF. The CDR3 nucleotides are TGTGCCAGCAGTTACTCTTCCTTGGGACTAGCGGGGGGCACAGATACGCAGTATTTT.

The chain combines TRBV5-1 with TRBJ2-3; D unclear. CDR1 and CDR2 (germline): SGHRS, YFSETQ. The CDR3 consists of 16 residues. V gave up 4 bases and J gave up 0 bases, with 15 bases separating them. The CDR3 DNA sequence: TGCGCCAGCAGCCCGGACCTAAAATCTAGCACAGATACGCAGTATTTT. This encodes CASSPDLKSSTDTQYF. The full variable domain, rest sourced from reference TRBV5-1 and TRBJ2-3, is KAGVTQTPRYLIKTRGQQVTLSCSPISGHRSVSWYQQTPGQGLQFLFEYFSETQRNKGNFPGRFSGRQFSNSRSEMNVSTLELGDSALYLCASSPDLKSSTDTQYFGPGTRLTVL.

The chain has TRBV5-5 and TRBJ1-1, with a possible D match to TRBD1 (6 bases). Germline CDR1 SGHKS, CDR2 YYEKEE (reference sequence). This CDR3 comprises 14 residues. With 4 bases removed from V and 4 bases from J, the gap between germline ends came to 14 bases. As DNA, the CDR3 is TGTGCCAGCAGCCCCAGGATAGGGGGCACTGAAGCTTTCTTT. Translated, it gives CASSPRIGGTEAFF.

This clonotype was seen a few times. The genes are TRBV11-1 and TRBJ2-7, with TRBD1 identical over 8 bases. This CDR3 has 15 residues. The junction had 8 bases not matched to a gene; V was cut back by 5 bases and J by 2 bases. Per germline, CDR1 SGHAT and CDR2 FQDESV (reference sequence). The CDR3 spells CASSLTDREPYEQYF. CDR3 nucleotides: TGTGCCAGCAGCCTCACGGACAGGGAGCCCTACGAGCAGTACTTC. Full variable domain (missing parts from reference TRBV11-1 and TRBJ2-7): EAEVAQSPRYKITEKSQAVAFWCDPISGHATLYWYRQILGQGPELLVQFQDESVVDDSQLPKDRFSAERLKGVDSTLKIQPAELGDSAMYLCASSLTDREPYEQYFGPGTRLTVT.

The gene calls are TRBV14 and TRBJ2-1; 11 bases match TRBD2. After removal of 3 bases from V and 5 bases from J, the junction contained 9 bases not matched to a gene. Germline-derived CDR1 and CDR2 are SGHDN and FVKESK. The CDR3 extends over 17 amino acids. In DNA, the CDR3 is TGTGCCAGCAGCCATCAGATAACTAGCGGGAGCCACAATGAGCAGTTCTTC. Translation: CASSHQITSGSHNEQFF.